This entry lists 7 T cell receptor beta chains sequenced from one sample in a study of breast tumors, draining lymph nodes, adjacent tissues. MiXCR, run by TCRdb on the multiplex PCR reads, gives a single entry per CDR3 protein. The table records about 200,000 distinct CDR3 sequences, around a third of them present only once. Axillary draining lymph nodes of breast cancer patients supplied the node samples. Sequenced input: axillary lymph node tissue. The receptors shown here come from a female donor with breast cancer. Some clones in this sample may be carry-over from other donors' samples.

This clonotype was observed at least ten times. One end of the junction does not line up with germline, which may come from a read error. This chain connects TRBV7-8 to TRBJ2-3; 7 bases align to TRBD2. The germline CDR1 and CDR2 sequences are SGHVS and FQNEAQ. The CDR3 covers 18 residues. The CDR3 DNA is TGTGCCAGCAGCCTTAACCGGGACTACCCCTTTAGCACACATACGCAGTATTTT. Amino acid sequence: CASSLNRDYPFSTHTQYF. Looking up the rest from reference TRBV7-8 and TRBJ2-3 gives the full variable domain: GAGVSQSPRYKVAKRGQDVALRCDPISGHVSLFWYQQALGQGPEFLTYFQNEAQLDKSGLPSDRFFAERPEGSVSTLKIQRTQQEDSAVYLCASSLNRDYPFSTHTQYFGPGTRLTVL.

Comment on this clonotype: The missing conserved phenylalanine or tryptophan at the end of this CDR3 makes a read error likely. It is unclear where the CDR3 begins or ends on the DNA, so no DNA is shown, and the CDR3 is as TCRdb lists it. The rearrangement joins TRBV29-1 to TRBJ1-4; TRBD1, as called in the table, went unchecked against the DNA. Germline V gives CDR1 SQVTM, CDR2 ANQGSEA. A total of 13 residues make up the CDR3, ends included. The CDR3 loop reads CSVEWVGGDNSNY.

The chain carries TRBV20-1 and TRBJ1-1, with a possible D match to TRBD1 (6 bases). V was shortened by 1 base and J by 1 base, with 10 bases between the two germline ends. CDR1 DFQATT and CDR2 SNEGSKA come from the germline V gene (reference sequence). The CDR3 runs to 14 residues. This chain's CDR3 is CSARGGAQNTEAFF. CDR3 sequence (DNA): TGCAGTGCTAGAGGGGGGGCTCAGAACACTGAAGCTTTCTTT.

The chain couples TRBV11-2 to TRBJ2-2, with D possibly TRBD1 on 5 matching bases. This CDR3 has 15 amino acids. V lost 4 bases and J 2 bases, leaving 11 bases between the germline ends. Germline assignment: CDR1 SGHAT and CDR2 FQNNGV. The CDR3 here is CASSSQGGNTGELFF. In nucleotides, the CDR3 is TGTGCCAGCAGCTCGCAGGGTGGAAACACCGGGGAGCTGTTTTTT.

This clonotype showed up many times. The J gene is TRBJ2-1, the V gene TRBV10-3, with D possibly TRBD1 on 5 matching bases. CDR3 length: 15 amino acids. V was shortened by 4 bases and J by 3 bases, with 13 bases between the two germline ends. In germline, CDR1 is ENHRY, CDR2 SYGVKD. The DNA for the CDR3 is TGTGCCATCAGTGCTAAGGGGCAGATCTACAATGAGCAGTTCTTC. Translated: CAISAKGQIYNEQFF.

Concerning this clonotype itself: Given the absence of the conserved phenylalanine or tryptophan at the CDR3 end, a read error is likely. The chain carries TRBV10-3 and TRBJ1-5; 7 nucleotides align to TRBD1. The CDR3 extends over 15 amino acids. Germline values: CDR1 ENHRY, CDR2 SYGVKD. The CDR3 sequence: CASSYSAGGNQPQHL. The CDR3 DNA is TGTGCCAGCAGTTACTCCGCAGGGGGGAATCAGCCCCAGCATCTT.

This clonotype was found a few times. This rearrangement joins TRBV6-6 to TRBJ2-7; 9 positions match TRBD1. This CDR3 has 14 amino acids. V shed 5 bases and J 7 bases; nucleotides not matched to a gene: 9. CDR1 MNHNY and CDR2 SVGAGI come from the germline V gene (reference sequence). CDR3 region: CASSHGTGIKEQYF. The CDR3 DNA reads as TGTGCCAGCAGTCACGGGACAGGGATTAAGGAGCAGTACTTC.